This T cell receptor (beta chain) was recorded in a study of T cell repertoires in cytomegalovirus infection. Germline CDR1 SGHTS, CDR2 YDEGEE. The CDR3 covers 13 residues. V dropped 2 bases and J dropped 3 bases, with 9 bases sitting between them. This clonotype was counted many times. Its antigen is unidentified. TCRdb redid the calling of the reads with MiXCR, one entry per CDR3 protein. Seen here are some 110,000 distinct CDR3 sequences, around 9.1% observed once, and the top ten hold roughly 31%. The sequenced material came from PBMCs, sequenced either directly or after in vitro stimulation (not recorded which). This clonotype was sampled from a human donor in good health (CMV status not recorded). Some clones in this sample may be carry-over from other donors' samples. The chain carries TRBV5-8 and TRBJ2-7; D not resolved. In DNA form, the CDR3 reads TGTGCCAGCAGCTTTAGAGTGGTCTACGAGCAGTACTTC. It encodes CASSFRVVYEQYF.